This T cell receptor (beta chain) came from a study of T-cell memory formation after mild COVID-19. General study results and limits: Pre-infection memory carried some responding clones, suggesting that cross-reactive memory joined. Mainly in CM and EM were contracting CD4+ clones; CD8+ were in EMRA. Day 15 to 85 contracting clones showed balanced CD4/CD8; later expanders leaned CD4+.

5'RACE primed at constant segments yielded TCR alpha and TCR beta cDNA libraries bearing sample barcodes and UMIs. Each CDR3 protein is one row after TCRdb ran MiXCR on the 5' RACE reads. The sample lists 550,000 to 600,000 distinct CDR3 sequences, approximately 21% occurring once. Concerning this clonotype itself: Its target is not known.

This CDR3 has 14 amino acids. Germline lookup yields CDR1 LGHDT and CDR2 YNNKEL (reference sequence). V lost 4 bases and J lost 6; bases outside the gene matches: 7. This clonotype was obtained from an adult woman who had mild COVID-19 (a few samples of this study predate the infection). Cell type and time point are not known. The sample was PBMCs or a T cell subset sorted from them (not recorded which). V gene TRBV3-1 combines with J gene TRBJ2-7; 9 nucleotides agree with TRBD1. The CDR3 protein is CASSPPGTGSEQYF. CDR3 coding DNA: TGTGCCAGCAGCCCCCCCGGGACAGGGAGCGAGCAGTACTTC.